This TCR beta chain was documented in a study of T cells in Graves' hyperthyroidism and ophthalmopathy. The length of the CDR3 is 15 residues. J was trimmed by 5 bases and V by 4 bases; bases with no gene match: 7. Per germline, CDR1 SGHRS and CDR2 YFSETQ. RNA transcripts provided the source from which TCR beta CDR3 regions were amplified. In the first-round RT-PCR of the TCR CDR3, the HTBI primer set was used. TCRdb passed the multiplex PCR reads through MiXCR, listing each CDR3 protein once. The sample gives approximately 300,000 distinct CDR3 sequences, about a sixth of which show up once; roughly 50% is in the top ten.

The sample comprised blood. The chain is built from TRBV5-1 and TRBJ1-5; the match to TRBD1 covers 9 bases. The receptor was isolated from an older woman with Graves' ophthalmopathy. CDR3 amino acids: CASSPQGAKDQPQHF. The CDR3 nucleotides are TGCGCCAGCAGCCCACAGGGGGCGAAGGATCAGCCCCAGCATTTT. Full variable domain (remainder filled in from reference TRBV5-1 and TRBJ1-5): KAGVTQTPRYLIKTRGQQVTLSCSPISGHRSVSWYQQTPGQGLQFLFEYFSETQRNKGNFPGRFSGRQFSNSRSEMNVSTLELGDSALYLCASSPQGAKDQPQHFGDGTRLSIL.